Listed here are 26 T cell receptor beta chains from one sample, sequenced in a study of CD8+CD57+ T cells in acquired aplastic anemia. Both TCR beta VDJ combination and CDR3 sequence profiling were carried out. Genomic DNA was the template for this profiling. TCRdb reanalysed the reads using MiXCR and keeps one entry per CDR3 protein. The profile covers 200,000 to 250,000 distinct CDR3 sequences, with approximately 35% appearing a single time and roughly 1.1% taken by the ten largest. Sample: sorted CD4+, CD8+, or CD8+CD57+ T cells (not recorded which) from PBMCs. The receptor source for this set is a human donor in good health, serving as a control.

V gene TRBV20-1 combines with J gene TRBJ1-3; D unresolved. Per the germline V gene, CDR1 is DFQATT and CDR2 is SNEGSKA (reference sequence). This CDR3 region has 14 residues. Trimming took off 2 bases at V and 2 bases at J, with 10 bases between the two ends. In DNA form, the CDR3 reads TGCAGTGCTAGAAAGGGTTCCACTGGAAACACCATATATTTT. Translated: CSARKGSTGNTIYF.

CDR3: CASSLEGRDSPLHF. DNA of the CDR3: TGCGCCAGCAGCTTGGAGGGCAGGGATTCACCCCTCCACTTT. The chain couples TRBV5-1 to TRBJ1-6; D possibly corresponds to TRBD1 (5 bases). This CDR3 comprises 14 residues. With 0 bases removed from V and 8 bases from J, the gap between germline ends came to 9 bases. The germline V gene has CDR1 SGHRS and CDR2 YFSETQ.

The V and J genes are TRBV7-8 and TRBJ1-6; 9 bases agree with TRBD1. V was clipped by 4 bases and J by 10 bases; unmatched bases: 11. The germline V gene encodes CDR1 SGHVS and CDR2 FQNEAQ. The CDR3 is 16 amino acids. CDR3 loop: CASSSNPGQGGSPLHF. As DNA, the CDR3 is TGTGCCAGCAGCTCGAATCCGGGACAGGGAGGATCACCCCTCCACTTT.

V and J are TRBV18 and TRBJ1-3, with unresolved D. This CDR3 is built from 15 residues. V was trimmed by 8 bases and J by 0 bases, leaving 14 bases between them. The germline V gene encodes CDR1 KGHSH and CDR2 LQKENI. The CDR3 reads CASTPDLISGNTIYF. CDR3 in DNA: TGTGCCAGCACCCCCGACCTGATCTCTGGAAACACCATATATTTT. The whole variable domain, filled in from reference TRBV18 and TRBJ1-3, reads NAGVMQNPRHLVRRRGQEARLRCSPMKGHSHVYWYRQLPEEGLKFMVYLQKENIIDESGMPKERFSAEFPKEGPSILRIQQVVRGDSAAYFCASTPDLISGNTIYFGEGSWLTVV.

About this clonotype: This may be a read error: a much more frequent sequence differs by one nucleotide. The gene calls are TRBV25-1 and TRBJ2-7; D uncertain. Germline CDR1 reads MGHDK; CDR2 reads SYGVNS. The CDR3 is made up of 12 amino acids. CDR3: CTSSPGRHEQYF. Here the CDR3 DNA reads TGTACCAGCAGTCCCGGACGCCACGAGCAGTACTTC.

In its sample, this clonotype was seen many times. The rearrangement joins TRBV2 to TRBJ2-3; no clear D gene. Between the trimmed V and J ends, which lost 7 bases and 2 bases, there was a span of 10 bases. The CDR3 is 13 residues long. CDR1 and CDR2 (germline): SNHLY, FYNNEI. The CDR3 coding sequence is TGTGCCAGCACCCAACAATACACAGATACGCAGTATTTT. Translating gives CASTQQYTDTQYF.

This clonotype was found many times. In DNA form, the CDR3 reads TGTGCCAGCAGTAACCAATATAAAGAGACCCAGTACTTC. Translating gives CASSNQYKETQYF. J is TRBJ2-5 and V is TRBV25-1; no definite D call. V was pared by 5 bases and J by 3 bases, with 10 bases between. The V gene's germline CDR1 is MGHDK and CDR2 SYGVNS. The CDR3 has 13 residues.

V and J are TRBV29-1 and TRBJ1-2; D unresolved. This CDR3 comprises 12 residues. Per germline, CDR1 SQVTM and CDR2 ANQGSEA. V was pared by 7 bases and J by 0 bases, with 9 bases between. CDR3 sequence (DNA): TGCAGCGCCGGTGGGTCTAACTATGGCTACACCTTC. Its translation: CSAGGSNYGYTF.

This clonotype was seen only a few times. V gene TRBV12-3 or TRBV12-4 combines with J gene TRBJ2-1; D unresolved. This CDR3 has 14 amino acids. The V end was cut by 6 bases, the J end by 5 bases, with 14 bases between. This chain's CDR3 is CASRTKYPDNEQFF. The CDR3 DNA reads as TGTGCCAGCAGGACCAAGTATCCGGACAATGAGCAGTTCTTC.

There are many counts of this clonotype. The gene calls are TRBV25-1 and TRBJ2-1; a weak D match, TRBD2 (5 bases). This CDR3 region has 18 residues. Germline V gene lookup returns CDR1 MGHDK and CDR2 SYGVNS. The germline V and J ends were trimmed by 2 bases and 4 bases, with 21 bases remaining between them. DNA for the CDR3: TGTGCCAGCAGTGAACTCGGTACTAGTCACTTAACTTACAATGAGCAGTTCTTC. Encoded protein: CASSELGTSHLTYNEQFF.

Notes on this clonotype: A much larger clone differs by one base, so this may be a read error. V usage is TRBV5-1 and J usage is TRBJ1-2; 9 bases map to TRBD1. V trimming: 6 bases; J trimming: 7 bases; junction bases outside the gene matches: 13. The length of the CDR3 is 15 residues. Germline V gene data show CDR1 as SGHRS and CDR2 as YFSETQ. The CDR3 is CASKMTGGEDCGYTF. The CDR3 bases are TGCGCCAGCAAGATGACAGGGGGAGAAGACTGTGGCTACACCTTC. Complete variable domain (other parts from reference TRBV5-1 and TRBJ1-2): KAGVTQTPRYLIKTRGQQVTLSCSPISGHRSVSWYQQTPGQGLQFLFEYFSETQRNKGNFPGRFSGRQFSNSRSEMNVSTLELGDSALYLCASKMTGGEDCGYTFGSGTRLTVV.

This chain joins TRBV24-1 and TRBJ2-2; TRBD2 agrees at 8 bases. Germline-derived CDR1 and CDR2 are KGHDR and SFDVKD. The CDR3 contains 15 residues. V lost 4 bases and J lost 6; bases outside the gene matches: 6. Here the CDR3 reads CATSEPGLESGELFF. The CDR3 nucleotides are TGTGCCACCAGTGAGCCGGGACTAGAATCCGGGGAGCTGTTTTTT.

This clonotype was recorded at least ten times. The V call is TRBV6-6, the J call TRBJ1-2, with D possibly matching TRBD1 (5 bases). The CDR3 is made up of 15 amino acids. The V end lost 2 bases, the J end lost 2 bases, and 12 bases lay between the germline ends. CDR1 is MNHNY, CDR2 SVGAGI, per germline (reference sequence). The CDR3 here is CASSYAGFANYGYTF. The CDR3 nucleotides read TGTGCCAGCAGTTACGCAGGGTTCGCGAACTATGGCTACACCTTC.

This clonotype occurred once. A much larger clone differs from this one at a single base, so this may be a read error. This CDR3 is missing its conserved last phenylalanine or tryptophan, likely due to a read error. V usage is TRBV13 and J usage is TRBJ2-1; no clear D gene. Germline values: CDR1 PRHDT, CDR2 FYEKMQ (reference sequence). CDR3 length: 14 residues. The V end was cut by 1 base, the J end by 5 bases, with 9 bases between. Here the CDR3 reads CASSLVVRNNEQFS. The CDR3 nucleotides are TGTGCCAGCAGCTTAGTTGTCCGGAACAATGAGCAGTTCTCC.

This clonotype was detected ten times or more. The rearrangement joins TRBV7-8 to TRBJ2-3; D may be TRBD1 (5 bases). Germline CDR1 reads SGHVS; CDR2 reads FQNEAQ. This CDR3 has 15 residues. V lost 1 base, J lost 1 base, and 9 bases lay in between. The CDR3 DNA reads TGTGCCAGCAGCTTAGAGGGGTTTGGCACAGATACGCAGTATTTT. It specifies CASSLEGFGTDTQYF.

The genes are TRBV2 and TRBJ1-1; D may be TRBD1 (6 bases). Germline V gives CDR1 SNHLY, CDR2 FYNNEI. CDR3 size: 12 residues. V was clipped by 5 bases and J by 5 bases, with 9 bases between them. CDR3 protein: CASSSGETEAFF. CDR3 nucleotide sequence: TGTGCCAGCAGTTCAGGGGAGACTGAAGCTTTCTTT.

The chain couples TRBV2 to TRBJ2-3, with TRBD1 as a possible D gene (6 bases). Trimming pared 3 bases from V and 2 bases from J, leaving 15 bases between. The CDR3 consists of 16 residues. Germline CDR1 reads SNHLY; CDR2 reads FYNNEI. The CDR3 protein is CASSERWTDFTDTQYF. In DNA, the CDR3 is TGTGCCAGCAGTGAGAGATGGACAGACTTCACAGATACGCAGTATTTT.

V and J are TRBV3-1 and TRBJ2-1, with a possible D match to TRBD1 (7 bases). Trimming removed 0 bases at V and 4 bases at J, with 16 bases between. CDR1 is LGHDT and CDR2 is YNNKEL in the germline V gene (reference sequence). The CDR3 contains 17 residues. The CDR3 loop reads CASSQDRQGGLYNEQFF. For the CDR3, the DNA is TGTGCCAGCAGCCAAGATCGGCAGGGGGGATTATACAATGAGCAGTTCTTC.

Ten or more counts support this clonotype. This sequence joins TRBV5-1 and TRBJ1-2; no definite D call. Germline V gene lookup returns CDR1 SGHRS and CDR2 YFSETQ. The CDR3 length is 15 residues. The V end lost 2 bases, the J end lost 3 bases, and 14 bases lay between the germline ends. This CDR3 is CASSLMGDGDYGYTF. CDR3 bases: TGCGCCAGCAGCTTAATGGGTGACGGAGACTATGGCTACACCTTC.

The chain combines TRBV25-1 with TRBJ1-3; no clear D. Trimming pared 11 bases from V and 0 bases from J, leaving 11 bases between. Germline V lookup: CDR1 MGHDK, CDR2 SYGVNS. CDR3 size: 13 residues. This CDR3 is CALAEHSGNTIYF. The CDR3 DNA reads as TGTGCCTTGGCGGAACACTCTGGAAACACCATATATTTT.

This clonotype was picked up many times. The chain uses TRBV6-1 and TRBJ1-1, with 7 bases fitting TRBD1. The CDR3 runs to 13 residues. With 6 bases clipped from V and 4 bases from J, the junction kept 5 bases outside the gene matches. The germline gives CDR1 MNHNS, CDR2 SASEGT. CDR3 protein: CASSNHRGTEAFF. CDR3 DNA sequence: TGTGCCAGCAGCAACCACAGGGGCACTGAAGCTTTCTTT.

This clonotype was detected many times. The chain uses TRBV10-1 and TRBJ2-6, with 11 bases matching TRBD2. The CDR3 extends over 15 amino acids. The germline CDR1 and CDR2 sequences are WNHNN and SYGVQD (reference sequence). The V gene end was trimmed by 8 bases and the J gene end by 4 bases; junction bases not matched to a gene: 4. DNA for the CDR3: TGCGCCAGCTCTAGCGGGGGGTCAGGGGCCAACGTCCTGACTTTC. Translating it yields CASSSGGSGANVLTF.

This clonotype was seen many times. The CDR3 DNA follows: TGCAGTGCTAGAGAGGTATCCCGGGGGGCCTATAATTCACCCCTCCACTTT. Translating gives CSAREVSRGAYNSPLHF. The J gene is TRBJ1-6, the V gene TRBV20-1; D may be TRBD1 (5 bases). Between the trimmed V and J ends, which lost 0 bases and 2 bases, there was a span of 14 bases. The germline gives CDR1 DFQATT, CDR2 SNEGSKA (reference sequence). CDR3 length: 17 amino acids.

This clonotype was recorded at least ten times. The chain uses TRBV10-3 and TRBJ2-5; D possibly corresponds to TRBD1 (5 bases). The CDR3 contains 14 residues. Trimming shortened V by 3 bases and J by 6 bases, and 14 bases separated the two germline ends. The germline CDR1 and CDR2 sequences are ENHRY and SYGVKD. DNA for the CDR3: TGTGCCATCAGTGACCCAAAGGGGTTCCAGACCCAGTACTTC. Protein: CAISDPKGFQTQYF.

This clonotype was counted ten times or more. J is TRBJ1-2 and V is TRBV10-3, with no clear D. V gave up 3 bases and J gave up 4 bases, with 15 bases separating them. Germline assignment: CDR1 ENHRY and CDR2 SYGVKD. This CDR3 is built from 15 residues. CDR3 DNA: TGTGCCATCAGTGAAGTATCGCAGGTCTCCTATGGCTACACCTTC. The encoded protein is CAISEVSQVSYGYTF.

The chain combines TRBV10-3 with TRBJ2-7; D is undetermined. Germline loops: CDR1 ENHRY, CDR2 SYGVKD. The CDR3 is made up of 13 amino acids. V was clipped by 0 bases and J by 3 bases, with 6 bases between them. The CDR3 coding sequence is TGTGCCATCAGTGAGTCCGTCTTCTACGAGCAGTACTTC. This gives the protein CAISESVFYEQYF.